The rows below give T cell receptor beta chains drawn from one sample of a study of beta chain features in type 1 diabetes. Method: immunoSEQ multiplex PCR; TCRdb's copy keeps in-frame clones and lacks some. The sample holds about 160,000 clones; 6.5% to 10% are singletons and the top ten take under 0.65%. What was sequenced was central memory CD4+ T cells from blood. Receptor source: a woman aged 18-29 years with type 1 diabetes. Each CDR3 is given with its conserved first and last residue. A D gene is named only where the DNA matches it firmly. Where a row states a size, it is once, few, many or the class of an expanded clone; other rows omit it.

clone size	J gene	D gene	V gene	CDR3 protein	CDR3 DNA
few	TRBJ2-3	-	TRBV4-3	CASSQLAFGGDTQYF	TGCGCCAGCAGCCAACTCGCCTTCGGAGGGGATACGCAGTATTTT
-	TRBJ1-1	TRBD1	TRBV28	CASRTSGGNGEAFF	TGTGCCAGCAGGACCTCAGGGGGAAATGGTGAAGCTTTCTTT
-	TRBJ2-5	-	TRBV6-5	CASRTPGSETQYF	TGTGCCAGCAGGACTCCCGGGAGTGAGACCCAGTACTTC
-	TRBJ1-4	-	TRBV29-1	CSVSPPGDEKLFF	TGCAGCGTCTCTCCCCCCGGTGATGAAAAACTGTTTTTT
few	TRBJ2-3	-	TRBV12-5	CASGPRTDTQYF	TGTGCTAGTGGTCCCCGGACAGATACGCAGTATTTT
few	TRBJ1-2	-	TRBV4-3	CASSFPGGDYGYTF	TGCGCCAGCAGCTTCCCAGGAGGGGACTATGGCTACACCTTC
few	TRBJ2-1	-	TRBV4-3	CASSPPGGRINEQFF	TGCGCCAGCAGCCCTCCAGGAGGGAGAATAAATGAGCAGTTCTTC
few	TRBJ2-1	TRBD2	TRBV4-2	CASSQVAGVNNEQFF	TGTGCCAGCAGCCAAGTAGCGGGAGTAAACAATGAGCAGTTCTTC
-	TRBJ2-1	-	TRBV28	CASSLSQGGYNEQFF	TGTGCCAGCAGTTTATCACAGGGGGGGTATAATGAGCAGTTCTTC
-	TRBJ2-7	-	TRBV6-6	CASSYSGGQYF	TGTGCCAGCAGTTACTCGGGGGGACAGTACTTC
-	TRBJ2-1	TRBD2	TRBV10-3	CAIRRAGDRRYEQFF	TGTGCCATCAGACGAGCGGGGGACCGTAGGTATGAGCAGTTCTTC
few	TRBJ2-1	TRBD2	TRBV30	CAWRWTSSNEQFF	TGTGCCTGGAGGTGGACTAGCAGCAATGAGCAGTTCTTC
-	TRBJ2-1	-	TRBV5-1	CASSTGDTYNEQFF	TGCGCCAGCAGTACGGGAGATACCTACAATGAGCAGTTCTTC
few	TRBJ1-2	-	TRBV5-1	CASSLEGVGYTF	TGCGCCAGCAGCTTGGAGGGGGTTGGCTACACCTTC
-	TRBJ2-2	-	TRBV4-3	CASSPARTTTGELFF	TGCGCCAGCAGCCCCGCCAGGACAACCACCGGGGAGCTGTTTTTT
-	TRBJ1-4	-	TRBV7-2	CASSLGTREKLFF	TGTGCCAGCAGCTTAGGAACTAGGGAAAAACTGTTTTTT
-	TRBJ2-5	TRBD1	TRBV7-9	CASSSGTEQETQYF	TGTGCCAGCAGCTCAGGGACAGAACAAGAGACCCAGTACTTC
-	TRBJ2-3	TRBD2	TRBV27	CASTHLAGSSTDTQYF	TGTGCCAGCACCCATTTAGCGGGCTCTAGCACAGATACGCAGTATTTT
-	TRBJ2-1	-	TRBV7-2	CASSSLADWSFDEQFF	TGTGCCAGCAGCTCCCTGGCGGACTGGAGCTTTGATGAGCAGTTCTTC
-	TRBJ2-7	TRBD1	TRBV7-2	CASRQRTGGLSEQYF	TGTGCCAGCAGGCAAAGGACAGGGGGCTTAAGCGAGCAGTACTTC
-	TRBJ1-3	-	TRBV7-9	CASSFAGAGNTIYF	TGTGCCAGCAGCTTTGCGGGGGCTGGAAACACCATATATTTT
few	TRBJ2-5	-	TRBV15	CATSRDPVTHGDQYF	TGTGCCACCAGCAGAGATCCGGTGACCCACGGGGACCAGTACTTC
-	TRBJ2-6	TRBD1	TRBV5-1	CASSPGQPGANVLTF	TGCGCCAGCAGCCCGGGACAGCCTGGGGCCAACGTCCTGACTTTC
-	TRBJ1-6	-	TRBV7-2	CASSLGAGVNSPLHF	TGTGCCAGCAGCTTGGGGGCAGGGGTCAATTCACCCCTCCACTTT
-	TRBJ2-7	TRBD1	TRBV5-1	CASSPRQGSSYEQYF	TGCGCCAGCAGCCCCCGACAGGGAAGCTCCTACGAGCAGTACTTC
few	TRBJ2-1	-	TRBV7-2	CASSFFEGSYNEQFF	TGTGCCAGCAGCTTTTTCGAGGGCTCCTACAATGAGCAGTTCTTC
-	TRBJ1-3	-	TRBV7-2	CASSYRDTWGRNTIYF	TGTGCCAGCAGCTACCGGGACACCTGGGGGAGAAACACCATATATTTT
-	TRBJ2-3	TRBD1	TRBV7-2	CASSLSPGTGGADTQYF	TGTGCCAGCAGCTTATCTCCCGGGACAGGGGGGGCAGATACGCAGTATTTT
few	TRBJ2-7	-	TRBV7-9	CASSWTGTTGYEQYF	TGTGCCAGCAGCTGGACCGGGACAACTGGCTACGAGCAGTACTTC
many	TRBJ2-6	-	TRBV29-1	CSVEAGAGANVLTF	TGCAGCGTTGAAGCCGGGGCTGGGGCCAACGTCCTGACTTTC
-	TRBJ2-3	TRBD1	TRBV11-3	CASSLGGTAITDTQYF	TGTGCCAGCAGCTTAGGAGGGACAGCAATCACAGATACGCAGTATTTT